This entry describes one T cell receptor beta chain. This record belongs to a study of blood T cell repertoires in COVID-19. Study in general: COVID-19 samples from acute and convalescent phases originated in the United States, Italy and Spain. The cDNA or gDNA used as material had been derived from T cells, B-cell-depleted T cells, or PBMCs.

Germline values: CDR1 LNHDA, CDR2 SQIVND (reference sequence). V was clipped by 5 bases and J by 1 base, with 14 bases between them. This CDR3 spans 15 amino acids. Authors' methods: Amplification of reference gene primers provided the estimated nucleated cell counts. Libraries were prepared by immunoSEQ multiplex PCR; TCRdb keeps only in-frame clonotypes and omits some of them. D and trimming come from the DNA, and the V and J calls and clone size come from that table. The data hold over 20,000 clones, with 88% observed a single time. J is TRBJ1-2 and V is TRBV19; no clear D. The clonotype was recovered from a man in his 70s with acute or convalescent COVID-19. The specimen was peripheral blood. The CDR3 DNA reads TGTGCCAGTAGTTCGCCGGAGGCGGGTAACTATGGCTACACCTTC. Translated, it gives CASSSPEAGNYGYTF.